This T cell receptor (beta chain) was obtained from a study of cytomegalovirus exposure and HLA in healthy donors. Study-wide findings and caveats: Presence/absence analyses rested on an assumption that sequencing depth was roughly uniform across donors. Relative to equally common others, HLA-associated TCR beta chains showed greater clonal expansion in a later analysis.

Use of 60 Vbeta and 13 Jbeta primers characterized the PCR. In the original processing: Unique TCR beta chains numbered around 80 million in a later analysis, with around 10 million shared. Data came from immunoSEQ multiplex PCR; TCRdb stores just in-frame clones and leaves some out. The DNA gave D and trimming, while V, J and clone size come from that table. The sample carries about 190,000 clones, 75% to 90% recorded once. This clone came up once. Its antigen is unknown. The material sequenced was PBMCs. This TCR was sampled from a woman between 18 and 30 years old in good health and CMV-seronegative.

The CDR3 here is CASSKGYRTGELFF. DNA of the CDR3: TGTGCCAGCAGCAAAGGATACAGGACCGGGGAGCTGTTTTTT. The V and J genes are TRBV21-1 and TRBJ2-2; the table's D call of TRBD1 was not tested on the DNA. TRBV21-1 is a listed pseudogene. The CDR3 consists of 14 residues.